The 28 T cell receptor beta chains given below trace back to one sample, sequenced in a study of cytomegalovirus exposure and HLA in healthy donors. The PCR ran on 60 Vbeta and 13 Jbeta primers. Clones were sequenced by immunoSEQ multiplex PCR, and TCRdb holds only the in-frame ones, with some missing. The sample contains about 160,000 clones, roughly 73% of which appear only once. Sequencing was performed on PBMCs. Receptors originate from a woman aged 25 to 39 in good health and CMV-seronegative.

The chain employs TRBV28 and TRBJ1-2; D gene ambiguous. Trimming removed 3 bases at V and 8 bases at J, with 13 bases between. CDR3 size: 13 residues. CDR1 MDHEN and CDR2 SYDVKM come from the germline V gene. The CDR3 protein is CASSFMENRGYTF. In DNA form, the CDR3 reads TGTGCCAGCAGTTTTATGGAGAATCGGGGCTACACCTTC.

This clone was recorded a few times. The genes are TRBV5-8 and TRBJ1-5; no firm D call. This CDR3 comprises 17 residues. Trimming stripped 3 bases from V and 0 bases from J, with 16 bases between. Per germline, CDR1 SGHTS and CDR2 YDEGEE. CDR3 loop: CASSYEGGGSSNQPQHF. The CDR3, as DNA: TGTGCCAGCAGCTACGAGGGCGGCGGAAGTAGCAATCAGCCCCAGCATTTT.

This clone turned up a few times. This rearrangement joins TRBV19 to TRBJ1-5; D is unclear. Germline-derived CDR1 and CDR2 are LNHDA and SQIVND (reference sequence). The CDR3 covers 13 residues. V was cut by 0 bases and J by 7 bases, with 7 bases left in between. The CDR3 nucleotides read TGTGCCAGTAGTATAGATCGTACACAGCCCCAGCATTTT. Amino acids: CASSIDRTQPQHF.

This clone is a singleton in its sample. This chain joins TRBV29-1 and TRBJ2-7; TRBD2 is a possible D gene (5 bases). V was shortened by 7 bases and J by 4 bases, with 14 bases between the two germline ends. The CDR3 is 12 residues long. CDR1 SQVTM and CDR2 ANQGSEA come from the germline V gene. CDR3 coding DNA: TGCAGCGCCCACGGGGTGGAATACGAGCAGTACTTC. Its protein product is CSAHGVEYEQYF.

The gene calls are TRBV6-4 and TRBJ1-1; D call uncertain. The ends were cut back, 6 bases at V and 0 bases at J, with 8 bases in the middle. This CDR3 comprises 13 residues. Germline V gene lookup returns CDR1 MRHNA and CDR2 SNTAGT. CDR3 nucleotides: TGTGCCAGCAGCCTCGAGATGAACACTGAAGCTTTCTTT. Translated: CASSLEMNTEAFF.

V and J are TRBV5-1 and TRBJ2-7, with 9 bases identical to TRBD1. With V trimmed by 2 bases and J by 1 base, 4 bases remained unmatched. The CDR3 sequence is 15 residues long. The germline CDR1 and CDR2 sequences are SGHRS and YFSETQ. The CDR3 spells CASSFGQGSSYEQYF. The CDR3 DNA follows: TGCGCCAGCAGCTTCGGACAGGGGTCATCCTACGAGCAGTACTTC. Filled out from reference TRBV5-1 and TRBJ2-7, the complete variable domain reads KAGVTQTPRYLIKTRGQQVTLSCSPISGHRSVSWYQQTPGQGLQFLFEYFSETQRNKGNFPGRFSGRQFSNSRSEMNVSTLELGDSALYLCASSFGQGSSYEQYFGPGTRLTVT.

The chain links TRBV11-2 to TRBJ2-1; 10 nucleotides agree with TRBD2. CDR3 size: 15 residues. Germline V gene sequence: CDR1 SGHAT, CDR2 FQNNGV. J lost 2 bases, V lost 4 bases, and 2 bases had no gene match. In nucleotides, the CDR3 is TGTGCCAGCAGCTCAAGCGGGGGGGCCTACAATGAGCAGTTCTTC. Its protein is CASSSSGGAYNEQFF. Together with reference TRBV11-2 and TRBJ2-1, the CDR3 gives the full variable domain: EAGVAQSPRYKIIEKRQSVAFWCNPISGHATLYWYQQILGQGPKLLIQFQNNGVVDDSQLPKDRFSAERLKGVDSTLKIQPAKLEDSAVYLCASSSSGGAYNEQFFGPGTRLTVL.

This clone was detected only a few times. This chain links TRBV5-6 with TRBJ1-2; tentative D call: TRBD1 (5 bases). Per germline, CDR1 SGHDT and CDR2 YYEEEE. CDR3 length: 15 residues. Trimming removed 4 bases from V and 5 bases from J, with 18 bases in between. The CDR3 coding sequence is TGTGCCAGCAGCCCCACTGGCAGGGTTGAATATGGCTACACCTTC. Its protein is CASSPTGRVEYGYTF.

This chain links TRBV4-2 with TRBJ2-3; the D gene is possibly TRBD2 (7 bases). There are 17 residues in the CDR3. Trimming stripped 1 base from V and 4 bases from J, with 18 bases between. CDR1 and CDR2 from the germline V gene are LGHNA and YNFKEQ. As DNA, the CDR3 is TGTGCCAGCAGCCAAGGGGTCGGCCGGGGGGCGGCAGATACGCAGTATTTT. Encoded protein: CASSQGVGRGAADTQYF.

CDR3 protein: CASRARQWDTEAFF. For the CDR3, the DNA is TGTGCCAGCAGAGCGAGACAGTGGGACACTGAAGCTTTCTTT. The chain carries TRBV7-9 and TRBJ1-1; D possibly corresponds to TRBD1 (5 bases). CDR3 length equals 14 residues. CDR1 is SEHNR, CDR2 FQNEAQ, per germline (reference sequence). Trimming took 6 bases from V and 3 from J, leaving 14 bases between them.

This clone appeared a few times. The V and J genes are TRBV29-1 and TRBJ1-6; weak D call: TRBD1 (6 bases). CDR3 size: 13 residues. V shed 2 bases and J shed 9 bases, with 11 bases lying between them. CDR1 and CDR2 (germline): SQVTM, ANQGSEA. In DNA, the CDR3 is TGCAGCGTTGAAATGGGGGCAGGTTCACCCCTCCACTTT. Amino acids: CSVEMGAGSPLHF.

The chain links TRBV6-5 to TRBJ1-6, with 7 nucleotides matching TRBD1. Per the germline V gene, CDR1 is MNHEY and CDR2 is SVGAGI. V lost 4 bases and J lost 7; bases outside the gene matches: 4. The CDR3 runs 14 residues. The chain's CDR3 is CASSWRGQNSPLHF. The CDR3 DNA follows: TGTGCCAGCAGTTGGAGGGGGCAAAATTCACCCCTCCACTTT.

The chain links TRBV7-2 to TRBJ1-4; D gene ambiguous. V was clipped by 3 bases and J by 3 bases, with 5 bases between them. CDR1 SGHTA and CDR2 FQGNSA come from the germline V gene. The CDR3 extends over 13 amino acids. The CDR3 bases are TGTGCCAGCAGCTTTAGCTCTAATGAAAAACTGTTTTTT. Protein: CASSFSSNEKLFF.

V usage is TRBV19 and J usage is TRBJ1-1; 7 nucleotides agree with TRBD1. Losses at the gene ends were 4 bases for V and 1 base for J; bases not matched to a gene: 6. Per the germline V gene, CDR1 is LNHDA and CDR2 is SQIVND (reference sequence). The CDR3 contains 15 residues. For the CDR3, the DNA is TGTGCCAGTAGTAGAGGGGGCGGATCGAACACTGAAGCTTTCTTT. It specifies CASSRGGGSNTEAFF.

J is TRBJ1-6 and V is TRBV28; possible D gene TRBD1, 6 bases. The germline V and J ends were trimmed by 3 bases and 11 bases, with 8 bases remaining between them. In germline, CDR1 is MDHEN, CDR2 SYDVKM. CDR3 length equals 12 residues. The CDR3 DNA follows: TGTGCCAGCAGTTTGCAGGGGCCACCCCTCCACTTT. As protein: CASSLQGPPLHF. Together with reference TRBV28 and TRBJ1-6, the CDR3 gives the full variable domain: DVKVTQSSRYLVKRTGEKVFLECVQDMDHENMFWYRQDPGLGLRLIYFSYDVKMKEKGDIPEGYSVSREKKERFSLILESASTNQTSMYLCASSLQGPPLHFGNGTRLTVT.

The V gene is TRBV5-6, the J gene TRBJ1-1; D might be TRBD1 (5 bases). This CDR3 region has 18 residues. Trimming cost V 5 bases and J 3 bases, with 26 bases left between them. The germline V gene has CDR1 SGHDT and CDR2 YYEEEE. In nucleotides, the CDR3 is TGTGCCAGCAGTCCTGAGGTGGCCAGGGAAATCAAGTACACTGAAGCTTTCTTT. Amino acid sequence: CASSPEVAREIKYTEAFF.

The chain uses TRBV7-8 and TRBJ2-7; no reliable D call. CDR1 SGHVS and CDR2 FQNEAQ come from the germline V gene. This CDR3 has 13 amino acids. In DNA, the CDR3 is TGTTCTTGCAAGGAGAAGCCGGCATACGAGCAGTACTTC. Amino acid sequence: CSCKEKPAYEQYF.

This chain links TRBV5-1 with TRBJ2-7; TRBD1 might be the D (5 bases). V was clipped by 0 bases and J by 2 bases, with 12 bases between them. The length of the CDR3 is 15 residues. Germline V gene sequence: CDR1 SGHRS, CDR2 YFSETQ. The CDR3 region is CASSLGGQPTYEQYF. The CDR3 DNA reads as TGCGCCAGCAGCTTGGGCGGACAACCAACCTACGAGCAGTACTTC.

This sequence joins TRBV5-8 and TRBJ2-7; 8 bases line up with TRBD1. Germline CDR1 reads SGHTS; CDR2 reads YDEGEE. The V and J ends lost 1 base and 2 bases, in that order; junction bases with no gene match: 2. This CDR3 spans 14 amino acids. The CDR3 DNA sequence: TGTGCCAGCAGCTTGCAGGGGGCTACCTACGAGCAGTACTTC. It yields the protein CASSLQGATYEQYF.

The chain recombines TRBV5-4 with TRBJ1-6; D is unclear. The germline CDR1 and CDR2 sequences are SGHNT and YYREEE (reference sequence). V was cut by 0 bases and J by 0 bases, with 10 bases left in between. The CDR3 is 17 amino acids. Here the CDR3 DNA reads TGTGCCAGCAGCTTGGCTCGGGGAAGCTCCTATAATTCACCCCTCCACTTT. This gives the protein CASSLARGSSYNSPLHF.

The chain has TRBV28 and TRBJ1-4; TRBD1 matches at 7 bases. The CDR3 totals 16 residues. The V gene's germline CDR1 is MDHEN and CDR2 SYDVKM. J gave up 8 bases and V 5 bases, and 14 bases lay outside the gene matches. Written as DNA, the CDR3 is TGTGCCAGCAGTCTACCTCCCGGGACAGAAGTCGAAAAACTGTTTTTT. It codes for CASSLPPGTEVEKLFF.

This chain connects TRBV6-4 to TRBJ2-6, with D perhaps TRBD1 (5 bases). The CDR3 runs 15 residues. V gave up 6 bases and J gave up 2 bases, with 11 bases separating them. Germline CDR1 and CDR2: MRHNA and SNTAGT. The CDR3 coding sequence is TGTGCCAGCAGCCCATCAGGGCCTGGGGCCAACGTCCTGACTTTC. This codes for CASSPSGPGANVLTF.

The genes are TRBV11-1 and TRBJ1-1; D unresolved. Germline lookup yields CDR1 SGHAT and CDR2 FQDESV (reference sequence). V was clipped by 5 bases and J by 4 bases, with 14 bases between them. The CDR3 spans 14 residues. The CDR3 here is CASSPEAGSTEAFF. CDR3 DNA: TGTGCCAGCAGCCCGGAGGCAGGCAGCACTGAAGCTTTCTTT.

The chain combines TRBV5-4 with TRBJ1-4; TRBD1 might be the D (5 bases). The V end was cut by 1 base, the J end by 2 bases, with 6 bases between. CDR1 is SGHNT, CDR2 YYREEE, per germline (reference sequence). The CDR3 has 14 residues. The DNA for the CDR3 is TGTGCCAGCAGCTTGCGGGGGACTAATGAAAAACTGTTTTTT. This translates into CASSLRGTNEKLFF.

CDR3 amino acids: CSVDPGGSYNEQFF. In nucleotides, the CDR3 is TGCAGCGTTGACCCCGGCGGCTCCTACAATGAGCAGTTCTTC. The chain recombines TRBV29-1 with TRBJ2-1, with D uncertain. V lost 3 bases and J 0 bases, leaving 9 bases between the germline ends. Germline V CDR1 and CDR2: SQVTM, ANQGSEA. CDR3 length equals 14 residues.

There are many counts of this clone. The rearrangement joins TRBV21-1 to TRBJ1-2. TRBV21-1 is tagged as a pseudogene. The CDR3 runs to 17 residues. CDR3 DNA sequence: TGTGCCAGCAGCAAAGGGGAATTTCGCGGGGCCGACTATGGCTACACCTTC. Translating gives CASSKGEFRGADYGYTF.

This clone has more than one count but fewer than ten. The CDR3 spells CASSLGRATEQYF. CDR3 sequence (DNA): TGTGCCAGCAGCTTGGGGCGGGCCACCGAGCAGTACTTC. J is TRBJ2-7 and V is TRBV5-5; D perhaps matches TRBD2 (5 bases). The CDR3 length is 13 residues. The germline V and J ends were trimmed by 0 bases and 6 bases, with 10 bases remaining between them. Germline CDR1 and CDR2: SGHKS and YYEKEE (reference sequence). Full variable domain (remainder filled in from reference TRBV5-5 and TRBJ2-7): DAGVTQSPTHLIKTRGQQVTLRCSPISGHKSVSWYQQVLGQGPQFIFQYYEKEERGRGNFPDRFSARQFPNYSSELNVNALLLGDSALYLCASSLGRATEQYFGPGTRLTVT.

The chain has TRBV11-2 and TRBJ2-7; D remains unclear. Germline CDR1 is SGHAT and CDR2 is FQNNGV. The CDR3 contains 14 residues. V dropped 2 bases and J dropped 0 bases, with 8 bases sitting between them. CDR3 nucleotide sequence: TGTGCCAGCAGCTTATCCCCCATCTCCTACGAGCAGTACTTC. This gives the protein CASSLSPISYEQYF.